This T cell receptor (beta chain) originates from a study of T-cell reconstitution after alpha-beta-depleted transplantation in children. Germline V gene data show CDR1 as SNHLY and CDR2 as FYNNEI. This CDR3 has 13 residues. V was clipped by 2 bases and J by 8 bases, with 10 bases between them. TCRbeta library preparation incorporated unique molecular identifiers. One entry per CDR3 protein, called by TCRdb with MiXCR from the PCR reads. This repertoire shows approximately 490,000 distinct CDR3 sequences, around an eighth found once; its top ten account for more than 5.5%. Specimen: PBMCs from the stem cell graft donor, collected from the stem cell graft. This chain connects TRBV2 to TRBJ1-5; D gene uncertain. This TCR derives from a human donor who donated a stem cell graft to a child with combined immunodeficiency. CDR3 DNA sequence: TGTGCCAGCAGTGAATTCCGGACGGAGCCCCAGCATTTT. Translated, it gives CASSEFRTEPQHF.